The 23 T cell receptor beta chains given below trace back to one sample, sequenced in a study of T cell responses to AZD1222 COVID-19 vaccine. This table comes from immunoSEQ multiplex PCR, and its TCRdb copy is limited to in-frame clones, with some not included. This sample has 95,000 to 100,000 clones, with about 86% found just once. The input for sequencing was peripheral blood, taken on day 0 of AZD1222 vaccination. All receptors derive from an adult in good health.

The rearrangement joins TRBV9 to TRBJ2-6, with D possibly called TRBD1 or TRBD2 (5 bases each). Trimming took 5 bases from V and 6 from J, leaving 21 bases between them. The germline V gene encodes CDR1 SGDLS and CDR2 YYNGEE. The CDR3 is 17 residues long. The CDR3 sequence is CASRRRDGEDQANVLTF. The DNA of the CDR3 is TGTGCCAGCAGAAGACGGGACGGAGAGGACCAGGCCAACGTCCTGACTTTC.

This chain's CDR3 is CASNSDRGLGQPQHF. CDR3 nucleotides: TGTGCCAGTAACTCAGACAGGGGGCTCGGGCAGCCCCAGCATTTT. This chain connects TRBV19 to TRBJ1-5; TRBD1 agrees at 10 bases. The length of the CDR3 is 15 residues. CDR1 is LNHDA, CDR2 SQIVND, per germline (reference sequence). V lost 7 bases to trimming and J lost 7 bases; unmatched junction nucleotides: 10.

This clone has a single count. The V call is TRBV20-1, the J call TRBJ2-5; a weak D match, TRBD1 (6 bases). V was pared by 5 bases and J by 5 bases, with 9 bases between. Germline V gene lookup returns CDR1 DFQATT and CDR2 SNEGSKA (reference sequence). CDR3 length equals 11 residues. The CDR3 here is CSAGTLETQYF. As DNA, the CDR3 is TGCAGTGCTGGGACATTGGAGACCCAGTACTTC.

In its sample, this clone was seen once. This chain joins TRBV28 and TRBJ2-1, with 9 bases fitting TRBD1. The CDR3 contains 17 residues. Germline values: CDR1 MDHEN, CDR2 SYDVKM. Unmatched junction bases numbered 9, after V lost 2 bases and J lost 4 bases. CDR3 in amino acids: CASSLQRTGGKYNEQFF. The DNA of the CDR3 is TGTGCCAGCAGTTTACAGAGAACAGGGGGCAAATACAATGAGCAGTTCTTC.

This chain connects TRBV4-3 to TRBJ1-2; D unclear. The germline V gene encodes CDR1 LGHNA and CDR2 YSLEER. This CDR3 is 14 amino acids long. V was shortened by 1 base and J by 4 bases, with 10 bases between the two germline ends. In DNA, the CDR3 is TGCGCCAGCAGCCAAGCCCTACCGGGCTATGGCTACACCTTC. Its protein product is CASSQALPGYGYTF.

The chain combines TRBV16 with TRBJ2-7; D uncertain. Germline CDR1 KGHSY, CDR2 FQNENV. The V end lost 2 bases, the J end lost 2 bases, and 13 bases lay between the germline ends. The CDR3 contains 15 residues. CDR3 in amino acids: CASSQVAALTYEQYF. CDR3 in DNA: TGTGCCAGCAGCCAAGTTGCGGCTTTGACCTACGAGCAGTACTTC.

The chain links TRBV18 to TRBJ2-1, with D perhaps matching TRBD2 (6 bases). This CDR3 is 14 amino acids long. V was trimmed by 2 bases and J by 7 bases, leaving 12 bases between them. The germline V gene encodes CDR1 KGHSH and CDR2 LQKENI. Here the CDR3 reads CASSPAGGSNEQFF. The CDR3 DNA reads TGTGCCAGCTCACCAGCCGGAGGGAGTAATGAGCAGTTCTTC.

The V and J genes are TRBV9 and TRBJ2-7; 11 bases line up with TRBD1. This CDR3 spans 16 amino acids. Losses at the gene ends were 0 bases for V and 7 bases for J; bases not matched to a gene: 9. CDR1 and CDR2 from the germline V gene are SGDLS and YYNGEE. The CDR3 protein is CASSVGTGGVLGEQYF. CDR3 in DNA: TGTGCCAGCAGCGTAGGGACAGGGGGCGTACTCGGTGAGCAGTACTTC.

The chain recombines TRBV6-5 with TRBJ1-1; TRBD1 might be the D (5 bases). Trimming took 0 bases from V and 0 from J, leaving 8 bases between them. The CDR3 extends over 15 amino acids. The germline V gene encodes CDR1 MNHEY and CDR2 SVGAGI. The CDR3 region is CASSYSGGLNTEAFF. The CDR3 nucleotides read TGTGCCAGCAGTTACTCTGGGGGGTTGAACACTGAAGCTTTCTTT.

This chain uses TRBV5-1 with TRBJ2-3, with 8 bases identical to TRBD1. The CDR3 consists of 16 residues. Trimming cost V 4 bases and J 3 bases; bases outside gene matches: 10. From germline, CDR1 is SGHRS and CDR2 YFSETQ. CDR3 amino acids: CASSHPTGVRTDTQYF. The CDR3 DNA sequence: TGCGCCAGCAGCCACCCGACAGGGGTTAGAACAGATACGCAGTATTTT.

The CDR3 DNA reads as TGTGCCAGCAGCAAAGGTAATATTGCGGGGGGTAGCTACGAGCAGTACTTC. Translating gives CASSKGNIAGGSYEQYF. The chain carries TRBV21-1 and TRBJ2-7; TRBD2, the D gene given by the table, was not confirmed from the DNA. TRBV21-1 is given as a pseudogene. The CDR3 length is 17 residues.

The rearrangement links TRBV5-5 to TRBJ2-7; 11 bases align to TRBD1. Germline values: CDR1 SGHKS, CDR2 YYEKEE (reference sequence). The CDR3 has 16 amino acids. Trimming removed 9 bases from V and 5 bases from J; junction bases left unmatched: 16. The DNA of the CDR3 is TGTGCCATCGGTGGGGACAGGGGGGCCGTTTGGGACGAGCAGTACTTC. Protein product: CAIGGDRGAVWDEQYF.

About this clone itself: Germline is not matched at one junction end, which may reflect a read error. The CDR3 loop is CASREGTSTYEQYF. The CDR3 DNA sequence: TGTGCCAGCAGGGAAGGGACTTCAACCTACGAGCAGTACTTC. This chain connects TRBV2 to TRBJ2-7, with D perhaps TRBD2 (6 bases). This CDR3 is 14 amino acids long. Germline CDR1 SNHLY, CDR2 FYNNEI. Looking up the rest from reference TRBV2 and TRBJ2-7 gives the full variable domain: EPEVTQTPSHQVTQMGQEVILRCVPISNHLYFYWYRQILGQKVEFLVSFYNNEISEKSEIFDDQFSVERPDGSNFTLKIRSTKLEDSAMYFCASREGTSTYEQYFGPGTRLTVT.

V is TRBV11-3 and J is TRBJ2-1; 10 bases line up with TRBD2. CDR1 and CDR2 from the germline V gene are SGHNT and YENEEA. CDR3 size: 16 residues. V was clipped by 5 bases and J by 7 bases; unmatched bases: 11. CDR3 loop: CASSPSSGRGGNEQFF. CDR3 nucleotide sequence: TGTGCCAGCAGCCCGTCCAGCGGGAGGGGGGGGAATGAGCAGTTCTTC.

CDR3 region: CASSITGGNNNEQFF. The CDR3 bases are TGTGCCAGCAGCATCACGGGAGGGAACAACAATGAGCAGTTCTTC. The chain links TRBV11-2 to TRBJ2-1, with 8 bases matching TRBD2. Trimming removed 5 bases from V and 5 bases from J; junction bases left unmatched: 8. The CDR3 totals 15 residues. Germline V gene data show CDR1 as SGHAT and CDR2 as FQNNGV.

The chain uses TRBV10-3 and TRBJ1-1, with TRBD1 matching over 12 bases. Germline CDR1 and CDR2: ENHRY and SYGVKD. Losses at the gene ends were 9 bases for V and 1 base for J; bases not matched to a gene: 3. The CDR3 covers 14 residues. The CDR3 reads CAIGTGGWNTEAFF. DNA for the CDR3: TGTGCCATAGGGACAGGGGGCTGGAACACTGAAGCTTTCTTT.

The chain has TRBV28 and TRBJ2-2; 10 bases agree with TRBD1. The length of the CDR3 is 18 residues. J gave up 6 bases and V 6 bases, and 16 bases lay outside the gene matches. Germline CDR1 and CDR2: MDHEN and SYDVKM. The CDR3 DNA reads as TGTGCCAGCAGCTCCGACAGGGGGCCCCATCTTGGCCCCGGGGAGCTGTTTTTT. Translation gives CASSSDRGPHLGPGELFF.

This clone was seen at least ten times. The rearrangement links TRBV5-6 to TRBJ1-3; no firm D call. CDR1 and CDR2 (germline): SGHDT, YYEEEE. The CDR3 covers 16 residues. V dropped 1 base and J dropped 0 bases, with 11 bases sitting between them. CDR3 protein: CASSLNPGFSGNTIYF. CDR3 nucleotide sequence: TGTGCCAGCAGCTTGAATCCAGGCTTCTCTGGAAACACCATATATTTT. The full variable domain, in which reference TRBV5-6 and TRBJ1-3 provide the parts outside the CDR3, is DAGVTQSPTHLIKTRGQQVTLRCSPKSGHDTVSWYQQALGQGPQFIFQYYEEEERQRGNFPDRFSGHQFPNYSSELNVNALLLGDSALYLCASSLNPGFSGNTIYFGEGSWLTVV.

The V gene is TRBV10-3, the J gene TRBJ2-7; 12 nucleotides align to TRBD2. The CDR3 is made up of 18 amino acids. The germline V gene encodes CDR1 ENHRY and CDR2 SYGVKD. After removal of 1 base from V and 6 bases from J, the junction contained 13 bases not matched to a gene. The CDR3 bases are TGTGCCATCAGTGAGTATCGTCTAGCGGGAGGGCCGTGGGGCGAGCAGTACTTC. Protein: CAISEYRLAGGPWGEQYF.

This clone was counted between two and nine times. The chain has TRBV6-2 or TRBV6-3 and TRBJ2-4; 12 bases line up with TRBD2. The CDR3 consists of 19 residues. Germline V gene lookup returns CDR1 MNHEY and CDR2 SVGEGT. With V trimmed by 4 bases and J by 2 bases, 12 bases remained unmatched. This CDR3 is CASSLAPLLAGGPKNIQYF. Here the CDR3 DNA reads TGTGCCAGCAGTTTGGCCCCCCTGCTAGCGGGAGGGCCCAAAAACATTCAGTACTTC.

This rearrangement joins TRBV5-1 to TRBJ1-1; weak D call: TRBD1 (6 bases). V was cut by 7 bases and J by 4 bases, with 14 bases left in between. The CDR3 loop spans 13 amino acids. Per the germline V gene, CDR1 is SGHRS and CDR2 is YFSETQ. The CDR3 sequence is CASQQGWGTEAFF. The CDR3 region has the DNA TGCGCCAGCCAACAGGGATGGGGCACTGAAGCTTTCTTT.

The rearrangement joins TRBV4-2 to TRBJ2-1; TRBD2 matches 13 bases. Germline-derived CDR1 and CDR2 are LGHNA and YNFKEQ. V was clipped by 4 bases and J by 9 bases; unmatched bases: 6. This CDR3 contains 15 residues. CDR3 in amino acids: CASSPGLAGEFEQFF. In DNA form, the CDR3 reads TGTGCCAGCAGCCCAGGACTAGCGGGAGAGTTTGAGCAGTTCTTC.

The chain is built from TRBV7-9 and TRBJ2-7; 11 bases are a match to TRBD2. The length of the CDR3 is 18 residues. Germline values: CDR1 SEHNR, CDR2 FQNEAQ (reference sequence). V dropped 4 bases and J dropped 0; count of bases not matched to a gene: 11. The CDR3 DNA follows: TGTGCCAGCAGCTCTCGAACCGGGACTAGCGGCAGCTCCTACGAGCAGTACTTC. It specifies CASSSRTGTSGSSYEQYF. The variable domain in full, completed from reference TRBV7-9 and TRBJ2-7, reads DTGVSQNPRHKITKRGQNVTFRCDPISEHNRLYWYRQTLGQGPEFLTYFQNEAQLEKSRLLSDRFSAERPKGSFSTLEIQRTEQGDSAMYLCASSSRTGTSGSSYEQYFGPGTRLTVT.